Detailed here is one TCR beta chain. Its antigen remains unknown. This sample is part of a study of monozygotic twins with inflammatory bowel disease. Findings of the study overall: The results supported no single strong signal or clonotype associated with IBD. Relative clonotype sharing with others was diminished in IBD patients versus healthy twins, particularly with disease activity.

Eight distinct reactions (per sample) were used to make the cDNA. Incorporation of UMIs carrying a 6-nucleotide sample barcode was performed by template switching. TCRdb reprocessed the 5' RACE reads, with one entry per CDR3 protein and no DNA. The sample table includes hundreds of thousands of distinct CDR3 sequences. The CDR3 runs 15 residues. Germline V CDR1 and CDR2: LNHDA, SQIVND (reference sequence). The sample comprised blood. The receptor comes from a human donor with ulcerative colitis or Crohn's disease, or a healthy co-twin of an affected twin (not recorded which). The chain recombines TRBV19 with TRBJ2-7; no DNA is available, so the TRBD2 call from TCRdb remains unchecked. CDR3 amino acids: CASSIGLGLTYEQYF.